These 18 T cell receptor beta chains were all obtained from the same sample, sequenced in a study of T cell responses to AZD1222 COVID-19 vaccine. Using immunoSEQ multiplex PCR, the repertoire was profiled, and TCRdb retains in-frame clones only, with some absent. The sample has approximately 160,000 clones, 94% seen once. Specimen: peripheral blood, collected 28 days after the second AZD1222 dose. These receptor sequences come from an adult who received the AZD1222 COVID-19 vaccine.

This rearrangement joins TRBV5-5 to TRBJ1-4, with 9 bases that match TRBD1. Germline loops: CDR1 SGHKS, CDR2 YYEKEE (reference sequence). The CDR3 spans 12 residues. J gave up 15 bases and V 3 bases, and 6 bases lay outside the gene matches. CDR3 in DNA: TGTGCCAGCAGCTCGAACAGGGGGCCCTTGTTTTTT. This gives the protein CASSSNRGPLFF.

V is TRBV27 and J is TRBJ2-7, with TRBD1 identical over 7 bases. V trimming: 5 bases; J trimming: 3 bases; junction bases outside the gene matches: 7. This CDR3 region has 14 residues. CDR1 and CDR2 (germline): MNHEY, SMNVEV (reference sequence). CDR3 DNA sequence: TGTGCCAGCAGTATCCCGGGGACAGACTACGAGCAGTACTTC. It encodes CASSIPGTDYEQYF.

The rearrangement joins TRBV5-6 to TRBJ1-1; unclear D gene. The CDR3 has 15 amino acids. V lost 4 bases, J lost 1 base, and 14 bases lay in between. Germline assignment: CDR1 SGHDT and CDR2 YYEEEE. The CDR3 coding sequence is TGTGCCAGCAGCGGTGCTTGGACGGGGAACACTGAAGCTTTCTTT. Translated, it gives CASSGAWTGNTEAFF.

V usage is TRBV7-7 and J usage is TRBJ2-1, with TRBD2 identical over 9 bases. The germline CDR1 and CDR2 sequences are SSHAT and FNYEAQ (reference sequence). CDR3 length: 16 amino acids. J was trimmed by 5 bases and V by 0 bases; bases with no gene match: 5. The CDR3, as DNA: TGTGCCAGCAGCTTAGCTCCTAGCGGGAACCACAATGAGCAGTTCTTC. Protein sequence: CASSLAPSGNHNEQFF.

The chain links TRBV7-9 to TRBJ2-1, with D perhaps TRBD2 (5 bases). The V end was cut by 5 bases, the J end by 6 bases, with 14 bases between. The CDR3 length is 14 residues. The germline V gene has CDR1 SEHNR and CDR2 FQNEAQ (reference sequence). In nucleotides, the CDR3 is TGTGCCAGCAGCCCCTGGACGGGGAGCAATGAGCAGTTCTTC. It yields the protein CASSPWTGSNEQFF.

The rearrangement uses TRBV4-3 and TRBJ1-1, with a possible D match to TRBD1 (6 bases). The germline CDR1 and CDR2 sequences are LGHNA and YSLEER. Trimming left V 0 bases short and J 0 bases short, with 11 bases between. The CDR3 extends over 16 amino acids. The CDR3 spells CASSQDFGGMNTEAFF. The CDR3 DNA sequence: TGCGCCAGCAGCCAAGATTTTGGGGGCATGAACACTGAAGCTTTCTTT.

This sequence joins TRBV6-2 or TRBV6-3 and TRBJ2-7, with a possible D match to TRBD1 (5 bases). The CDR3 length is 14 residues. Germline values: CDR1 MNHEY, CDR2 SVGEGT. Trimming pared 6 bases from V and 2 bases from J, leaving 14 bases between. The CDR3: CASSRQNPAYEQYF. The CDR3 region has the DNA TGTGCCAGCAGCCGACAGAATCCGGCCTACGAGCAGTACTTC.

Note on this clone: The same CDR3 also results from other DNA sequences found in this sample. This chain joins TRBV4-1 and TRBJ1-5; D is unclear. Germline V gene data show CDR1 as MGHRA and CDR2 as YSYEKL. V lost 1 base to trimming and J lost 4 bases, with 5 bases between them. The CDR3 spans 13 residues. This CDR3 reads CASSQGRNQPQHF. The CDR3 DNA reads TGCGCCAGCAGCCAAGGGAGGAATCAGCCCCAGCATTTT.

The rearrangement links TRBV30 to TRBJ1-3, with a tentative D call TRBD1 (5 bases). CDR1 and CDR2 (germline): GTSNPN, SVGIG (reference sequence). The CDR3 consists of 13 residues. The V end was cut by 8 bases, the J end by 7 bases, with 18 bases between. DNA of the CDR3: TGTGCCCGAAACCAGGGCCTCGGTAACACCATATATTTT. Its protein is CARNQGLGNTIYF.

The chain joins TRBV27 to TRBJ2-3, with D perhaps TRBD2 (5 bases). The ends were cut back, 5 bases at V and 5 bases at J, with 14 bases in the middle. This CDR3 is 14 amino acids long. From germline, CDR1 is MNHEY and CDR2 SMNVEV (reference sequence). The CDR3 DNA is TGTGCCAGCAGTAACCGGGGATACGGAGATACGCAGTATTTT. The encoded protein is CASSNRGYGDTQYF.

The DNA for the CDR3 is TGTGCCAGCTCACCACAAGGGAGTAATGGCTACACCTTC. Amino acids: CASSPQGSNGYTF. The V gene is TRBV18, the J gene TRBJ1-2; no reliable D call. The V and J ends lost 1 base and 6 bases respectively, with 9 bases between them. The germline CDR1 and CDR2 sequences are KGHSH and LQKENI. This CDR3 has 13 residues.

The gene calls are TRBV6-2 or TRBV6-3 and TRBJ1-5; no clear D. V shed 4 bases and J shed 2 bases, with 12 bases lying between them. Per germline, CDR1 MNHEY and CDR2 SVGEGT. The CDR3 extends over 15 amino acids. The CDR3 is CASSSSRRGNQPQHF. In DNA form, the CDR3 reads TGTGCCAGCAGTTCAAGTCGACGGGGCAATCAGCCCCAGCATTTT.

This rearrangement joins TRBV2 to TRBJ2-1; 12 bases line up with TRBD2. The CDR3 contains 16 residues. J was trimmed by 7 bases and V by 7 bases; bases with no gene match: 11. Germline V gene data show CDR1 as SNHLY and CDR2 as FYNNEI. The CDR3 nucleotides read TGTGCCAGCACCCGGCCCGGAGGACTAGCGGGAAATGAGCAGTTCTTC. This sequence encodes CASTRPGGLAGNEQFF.

CDR3: CASSREEGFSSYEQYF. Written as DNA, the CDR3 is TGTGCCAGCAGTCGCGAGGAGGGGTTCAGCTCCTACGAGCAGTACTTC. J is TRBJ2-7 and V is TRBV28, with D perhaps matching TRBD2 (6 bases). The CDR3 runs 16 residues. The V end was cut by 5 bases, the J end by 0 bases, with 17 bases between. Germline V lookup: CDR1 MDHEN, CDR2 SYDVKM. The full variable domain, with the rest looked up from reference TRBV28 and TRBJ2-7, is DVKVTQSSRYLVKRTGEKVFLECVQDMDHENMFWYRQDPGLGLRLIYFSYDVKMKEKGDIPEGYSVSREKKERFSLILESASTNQTSMYLCASSREEGFSSYEQYFGPGTRLTVT.

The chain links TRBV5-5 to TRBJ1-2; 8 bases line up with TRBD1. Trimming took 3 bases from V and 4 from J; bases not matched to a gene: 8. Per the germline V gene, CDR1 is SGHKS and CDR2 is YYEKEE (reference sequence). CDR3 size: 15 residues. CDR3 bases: TGTGCCAGCAGCTCGATCCCGGACAGGGTCTATGGCTACACCTTC. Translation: CASSSIPDRVYGYTF.

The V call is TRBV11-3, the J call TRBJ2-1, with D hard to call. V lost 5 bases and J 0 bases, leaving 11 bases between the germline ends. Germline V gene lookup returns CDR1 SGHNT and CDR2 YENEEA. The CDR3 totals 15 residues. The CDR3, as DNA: TGTGCCAGCAGCGCCGGGCCCTCCTCCTACAATGAGCAGTTCTTC. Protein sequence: CASSAGPSSYNEQFF.

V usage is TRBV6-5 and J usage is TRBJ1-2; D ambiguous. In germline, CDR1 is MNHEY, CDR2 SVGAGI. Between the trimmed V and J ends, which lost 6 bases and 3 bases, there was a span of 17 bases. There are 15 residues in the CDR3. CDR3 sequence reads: CASSPRIRTDYGYTF. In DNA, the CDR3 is TGTGCCAGCAGCCCCCGCATCAGGACGGACTATGGCTACACCTTC.

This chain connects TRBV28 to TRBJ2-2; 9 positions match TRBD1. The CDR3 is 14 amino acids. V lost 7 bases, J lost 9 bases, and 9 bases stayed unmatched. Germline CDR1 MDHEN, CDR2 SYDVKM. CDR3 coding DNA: TGTGCCAGCACTTTTACAGGGGGCGTCCGGGAGCTGTTTTTT. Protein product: CASTFTGGVRELFF.